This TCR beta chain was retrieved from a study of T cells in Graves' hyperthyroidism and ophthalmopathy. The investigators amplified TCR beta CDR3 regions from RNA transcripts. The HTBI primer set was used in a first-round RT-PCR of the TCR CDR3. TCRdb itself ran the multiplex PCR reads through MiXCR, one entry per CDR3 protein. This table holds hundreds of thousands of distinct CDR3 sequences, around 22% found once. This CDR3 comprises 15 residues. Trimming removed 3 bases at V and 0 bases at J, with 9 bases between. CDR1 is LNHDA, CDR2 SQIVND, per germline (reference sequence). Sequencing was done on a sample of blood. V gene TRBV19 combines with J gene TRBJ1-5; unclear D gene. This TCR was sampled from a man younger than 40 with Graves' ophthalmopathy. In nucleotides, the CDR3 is TGTGCCAGTAGTATCCAACGGGATAGCAATCAGCCCCAGCATTTT. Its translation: CASSIQRDSNQPQHF. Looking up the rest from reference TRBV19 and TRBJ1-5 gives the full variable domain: DGGITQSPKYLFRKEGQNVTLSCEQNLNHDAMYWYRQDPGQGLRLIYYSQIVNDFQKGDIAEGYSVSREKKESFPLTVTSAQKNPTAFYLCASSIQRDSNQPQHFGDGTRLSIL.